This T cell receptor beta chain was sequenced during a study of blood T cell repertoires in COVID-19. Across the whole study: The samples span acute and convalescent COVID-19 from the United States, Italy and Spain. Sources were T cells, B-cell-depleted T cells, or PBMCs; the material itself was cDNA or gDNA.

In the authors' workflow: From reference gene primer amplification, estimates of nucleated cell counts were derived. The assay was immunoSEQ multiplex PCR, and TCRdb's table has in-frame clones only and misses some. V and J calls and clone size are those listed in that table; D and trimming were worked out from the DNA. The sample records about 52,000 clones, roughly 88% being singletons. Looked up from germline, CDR1 is SGHKS and CDR2 is YYEKEE (reference sequence). V dropped 0 bases and J dropped 7 bases, with 8 bases sitting between them. The CDR3 runs to 13 residues. This clone was seen a single time.

The V call is TRBV5-5, the J call TRBJ2-1, with D perhaps matching TRBD1 (5 bases). The sequencing input was peripheral blood. The receptor was derived from a woman older than 75 with acute or convalescent COVID-19. CDR3 residues: CASSLEGWNEQFF. The CDR3 DNA reads as TGTGCCAGCAGCTTGGAGGGGTGGAATGAGCAGTTCTTC.